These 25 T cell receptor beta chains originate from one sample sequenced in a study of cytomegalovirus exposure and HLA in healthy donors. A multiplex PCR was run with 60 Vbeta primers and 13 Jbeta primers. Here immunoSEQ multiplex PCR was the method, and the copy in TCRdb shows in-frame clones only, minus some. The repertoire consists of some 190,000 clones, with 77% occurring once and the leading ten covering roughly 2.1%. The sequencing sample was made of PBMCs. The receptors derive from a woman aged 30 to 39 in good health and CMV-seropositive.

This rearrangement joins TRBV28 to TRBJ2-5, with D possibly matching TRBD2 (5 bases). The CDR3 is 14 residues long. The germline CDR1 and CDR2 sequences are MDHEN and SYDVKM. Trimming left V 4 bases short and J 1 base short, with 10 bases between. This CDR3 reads CASSSSGGQETQYF. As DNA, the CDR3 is TGTGCCAGCAGTTCCTCCGGAGGCCAAGAGACCCAGTACTTC.

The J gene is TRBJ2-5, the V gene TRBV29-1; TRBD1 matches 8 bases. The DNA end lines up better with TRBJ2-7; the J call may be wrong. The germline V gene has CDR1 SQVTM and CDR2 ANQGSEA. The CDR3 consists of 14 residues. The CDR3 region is CSFTYSGGRYEQYF. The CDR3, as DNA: TGCAGCTTCACTTACTCAGGGGGCCGGTACGAGCAGTACTTC.

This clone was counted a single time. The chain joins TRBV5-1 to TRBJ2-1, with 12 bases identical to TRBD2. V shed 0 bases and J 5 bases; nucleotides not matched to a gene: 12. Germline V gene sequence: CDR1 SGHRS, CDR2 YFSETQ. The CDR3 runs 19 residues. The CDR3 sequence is CASSLGLAGDREYNNEQFF. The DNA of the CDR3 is TGCGCCAGCAGCTTGGGACTAGCGGGGGATCGGGAATATAACAATGAGCAGTTCTTC.

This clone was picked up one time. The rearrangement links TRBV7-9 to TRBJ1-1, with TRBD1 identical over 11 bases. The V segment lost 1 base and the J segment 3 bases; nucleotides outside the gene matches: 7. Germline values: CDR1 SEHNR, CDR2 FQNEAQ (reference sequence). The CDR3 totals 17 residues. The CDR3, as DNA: TGTGCCAGCAGCTTAGGGAGGACAGGGGGCTGGGACACTGAAGCTTTCTTT. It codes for CASSLGRTGGWDTEAFF.

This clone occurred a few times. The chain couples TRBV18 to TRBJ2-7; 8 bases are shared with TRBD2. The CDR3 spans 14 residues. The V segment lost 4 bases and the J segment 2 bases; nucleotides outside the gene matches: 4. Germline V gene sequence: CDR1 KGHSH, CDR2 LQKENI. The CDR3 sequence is CASSLGAGAYEQYF. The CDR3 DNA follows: TGTGCCAGCTCACTTGGAGCGGGGGCCTACGAGCAGTACTTC.

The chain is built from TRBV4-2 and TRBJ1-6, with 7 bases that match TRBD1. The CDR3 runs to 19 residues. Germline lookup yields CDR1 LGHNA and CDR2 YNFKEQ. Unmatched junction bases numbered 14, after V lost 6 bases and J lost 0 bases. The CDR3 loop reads CASRHSAYKGASYNSPLHF. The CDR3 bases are TGTGCCAGCAGACACAGCGCCTACAAGGGGGCCTCCTATAATTCACCCCTCCACTTT.

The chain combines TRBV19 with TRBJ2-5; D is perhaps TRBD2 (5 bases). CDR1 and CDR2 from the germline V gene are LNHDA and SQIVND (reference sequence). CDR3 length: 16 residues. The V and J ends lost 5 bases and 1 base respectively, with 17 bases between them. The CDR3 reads CASSPGLTGVQETQYF. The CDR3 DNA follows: TGTGCCAGTAGTCCGGGCCTTACCGGGGTCCAAGAGACCCAGTACTTC.

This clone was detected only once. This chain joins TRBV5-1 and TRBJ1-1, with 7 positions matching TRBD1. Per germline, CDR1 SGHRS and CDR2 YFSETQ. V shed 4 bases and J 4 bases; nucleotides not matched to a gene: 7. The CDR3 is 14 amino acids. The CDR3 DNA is TGCGCCAGCAGCCCAATGACAGGGAGCACTGAAGCTTTCTTT. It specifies CASSPMTGSTEAFF.

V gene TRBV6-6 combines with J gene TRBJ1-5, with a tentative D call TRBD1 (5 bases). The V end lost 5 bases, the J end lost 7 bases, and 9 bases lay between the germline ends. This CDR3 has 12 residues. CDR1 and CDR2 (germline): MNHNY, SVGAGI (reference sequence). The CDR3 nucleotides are TGTGCCAGCAGTCCAGGGATGCAGCCCCAGCATTTT. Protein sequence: CASSPGMQPQHF.

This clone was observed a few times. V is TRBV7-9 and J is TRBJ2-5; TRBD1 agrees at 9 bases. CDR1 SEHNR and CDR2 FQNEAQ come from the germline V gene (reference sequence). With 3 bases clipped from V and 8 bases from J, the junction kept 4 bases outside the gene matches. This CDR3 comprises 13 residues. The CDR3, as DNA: TGTGCCAGCAGCTTTGGGACAGGGAACACCCAGTACTTC. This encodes CASSFGTGNTQYF.

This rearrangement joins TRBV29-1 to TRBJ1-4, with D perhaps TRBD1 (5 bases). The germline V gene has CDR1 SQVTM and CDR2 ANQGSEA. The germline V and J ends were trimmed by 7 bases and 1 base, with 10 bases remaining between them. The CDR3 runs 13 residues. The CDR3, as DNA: TGCAGCGCGACAGCGCTAACTAATGAAAAACTGTTTTTT. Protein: CSATALTNEKLFF.

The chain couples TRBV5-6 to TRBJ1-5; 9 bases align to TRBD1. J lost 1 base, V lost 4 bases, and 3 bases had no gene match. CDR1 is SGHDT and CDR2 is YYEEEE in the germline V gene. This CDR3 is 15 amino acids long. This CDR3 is CASSPDRGSNQPQHF. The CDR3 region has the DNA TGTGCCAGCAGCCCCGACAGGGGGAGCAATCAGCCCCAGCATTTT. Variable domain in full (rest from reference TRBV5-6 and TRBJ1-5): DAGVTQSPTHLIKTRGQQVTLRCSPKSGHDTVSWYQQALGQGPQFIFQYYEEEERQRGNFPDRFSGHQFPNYSSELNVNALLLGDSALYLCASSPDRGSNQPQHFGDGTRLSIL.

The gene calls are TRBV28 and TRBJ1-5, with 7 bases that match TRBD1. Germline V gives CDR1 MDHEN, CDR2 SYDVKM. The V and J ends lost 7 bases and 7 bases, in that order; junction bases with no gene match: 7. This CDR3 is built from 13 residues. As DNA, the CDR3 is TGTGCCAGCACTTTGGACAGGTACCAGCCCCAGCATTTT. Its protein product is CASTLDRYQPQHF.

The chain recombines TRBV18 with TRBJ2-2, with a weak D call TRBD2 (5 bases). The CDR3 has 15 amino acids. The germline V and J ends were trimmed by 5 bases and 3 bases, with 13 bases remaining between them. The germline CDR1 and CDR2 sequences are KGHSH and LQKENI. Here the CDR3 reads CASSAGNLHTGELFF. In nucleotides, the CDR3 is TGTGCCAGCTCAGCCGGGAACTTACACACCGGGGAGCTGTTTTTT.

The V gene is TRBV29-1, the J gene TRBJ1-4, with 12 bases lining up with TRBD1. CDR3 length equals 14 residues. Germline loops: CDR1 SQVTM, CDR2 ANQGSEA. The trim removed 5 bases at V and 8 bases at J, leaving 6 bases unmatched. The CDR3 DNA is TGCAGCGTTTTTGAGGGGACAGGGGGCGAAAAACTGTTTTTT. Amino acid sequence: CSVFEGTGGEKLFF. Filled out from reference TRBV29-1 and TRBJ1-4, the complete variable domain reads SAVISQKPSRDICQRGTSLTIQCQVDSQVTMMFWYRQQPGQSLTLIATANQGSEATYESGFVIDKFPISRPNLTFSTLTVSNMSPEDSSIYLCSVFEGTGGEKLFFGSGTQLSVL.

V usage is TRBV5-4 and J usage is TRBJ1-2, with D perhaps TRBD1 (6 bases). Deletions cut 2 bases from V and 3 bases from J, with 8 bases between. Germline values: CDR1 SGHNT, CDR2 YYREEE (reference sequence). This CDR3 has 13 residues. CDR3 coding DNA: TGTGCCAGCAGCTTAGGGGGGGACTATGGCTACACCTTC. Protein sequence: CASSLGGDYGYTF.

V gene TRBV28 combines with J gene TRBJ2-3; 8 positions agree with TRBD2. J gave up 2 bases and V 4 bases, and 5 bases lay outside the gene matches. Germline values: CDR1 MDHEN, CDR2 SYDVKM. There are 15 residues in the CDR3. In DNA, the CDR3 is TGTGCCAGCAGTTCGGGACTAGAGCTCACAGATACGCAGTATTTT. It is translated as CASSSGLELTDTQYF.

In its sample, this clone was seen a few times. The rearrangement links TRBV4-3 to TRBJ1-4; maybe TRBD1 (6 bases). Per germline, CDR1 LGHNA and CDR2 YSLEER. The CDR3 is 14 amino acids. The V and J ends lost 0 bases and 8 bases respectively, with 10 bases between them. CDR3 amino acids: CASSQDRGWEKLFF. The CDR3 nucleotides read TGCGCCAGCAGCCAAGATAGGGGGTGGGAAAAACTGTTTTTT.

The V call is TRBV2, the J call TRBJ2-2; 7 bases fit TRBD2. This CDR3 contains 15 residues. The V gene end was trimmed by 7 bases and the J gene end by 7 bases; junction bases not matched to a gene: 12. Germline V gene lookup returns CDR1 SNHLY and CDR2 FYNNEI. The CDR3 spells CASTRLLARNGELFF. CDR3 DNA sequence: TGTGCCAGCACGAGGTTACTAGCGAGGAACGGGGAGCTGTTTTTT. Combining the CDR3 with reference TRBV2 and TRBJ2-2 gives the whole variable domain EPEVTQTPSHQVTQMGQEVILRCVPISNHLYFYWYRQILGQKVEFLVSFYNNEISEKSEIFDDQFSVERPDGSNFTLKIRSTKLEDSAMYFCASTRLLARNGELFFGEGSRLTVL.

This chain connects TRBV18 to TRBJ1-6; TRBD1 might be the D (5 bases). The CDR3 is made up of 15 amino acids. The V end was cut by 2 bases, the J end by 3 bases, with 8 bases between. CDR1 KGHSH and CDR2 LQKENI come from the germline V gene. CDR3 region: CASSPRGVYNSPLHF. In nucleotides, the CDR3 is TGTGCCAGCTCACCAAGGGGTGTCTATAATTCACCCCTCCACTTT.

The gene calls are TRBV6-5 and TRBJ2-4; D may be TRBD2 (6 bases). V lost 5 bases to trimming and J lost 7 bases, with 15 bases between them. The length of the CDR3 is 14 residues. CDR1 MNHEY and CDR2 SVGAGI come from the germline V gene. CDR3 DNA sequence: TGTGCCAGCAGTCGCGCGGGGTCTGAGAACATTCAGTACTTC. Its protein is CASSRAGSENIQYF.

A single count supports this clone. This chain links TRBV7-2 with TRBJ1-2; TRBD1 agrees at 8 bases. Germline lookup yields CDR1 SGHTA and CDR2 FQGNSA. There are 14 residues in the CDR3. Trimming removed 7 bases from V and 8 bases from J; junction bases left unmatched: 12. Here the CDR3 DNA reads TGTGCCAGCACCCAGAGGCAGGGGGCGCGAGGCTACACCTTC. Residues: CASTQRQGARGYTF. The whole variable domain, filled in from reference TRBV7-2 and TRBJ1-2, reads GAGVSQSPSNKVTEKGKDVELRCDPISGHTALYWYRQSLGQGLEFLIYFQGNSAPDKSGLPSDRFSAERTGGSVSTLTIQRTQQEDSAVYLCASTQRQGARGYTFGSGTRLTVV.

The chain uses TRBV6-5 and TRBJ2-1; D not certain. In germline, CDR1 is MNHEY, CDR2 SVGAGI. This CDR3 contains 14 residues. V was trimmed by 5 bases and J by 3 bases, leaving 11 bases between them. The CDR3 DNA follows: TGTGCCAGCAGTCCCCGCCGGTACTACAATGAGCAGTTCTTC. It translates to CASSPRRYYNEQFF.

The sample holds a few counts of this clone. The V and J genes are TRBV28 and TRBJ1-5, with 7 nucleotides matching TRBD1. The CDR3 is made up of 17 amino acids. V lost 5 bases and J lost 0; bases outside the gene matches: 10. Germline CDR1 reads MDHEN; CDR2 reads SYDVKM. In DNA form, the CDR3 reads TGTGCCAGCAGTGACCGGGACAGCCTTTATAGCAATCAGCCCCAGCATTTT. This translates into CASSDRDSLYSNQPQHF. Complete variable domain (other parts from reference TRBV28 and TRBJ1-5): DVKVTQSSRYLVKRTGEKVFLECVQDMDHENMFWYRQDPGLGLRLIYFSYDVKMKEKGDIPEGYSVSREKKERFSLILESASTNQTSMYLCASSDRDSLYSNQPQHFGDGTRLSIL.

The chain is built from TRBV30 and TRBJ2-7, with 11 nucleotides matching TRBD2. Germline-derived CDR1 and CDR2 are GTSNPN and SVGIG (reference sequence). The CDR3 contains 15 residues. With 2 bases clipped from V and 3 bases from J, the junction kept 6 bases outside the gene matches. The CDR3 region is CAWSSSGLAVYEQYF. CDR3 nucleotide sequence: TGTGCCTGGAGTTCTTCGGGACTAGCGGTCTACGAGCAGTACTTC. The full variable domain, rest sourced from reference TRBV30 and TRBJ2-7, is SQTIHQWPATLVQPVGSPLSLECTVEGTSNPNLYWYRQAAGRGLQLLFYSVGIGQISSEVPQNLSASRPQDRQFILSSKKLLLSDSGFYLCAWSSSGLAVYEQYFGPGTRLTVT.